One and the same sample provided the 8 T cell receptor beta chains below, sequenced in a study of shared clonotypes between healthy human individuals. Naive CD8 populations comprised CD45RO-negative cells positively selected for CCR7, excluding terminally differentiated effector memory CD45RA+ cells. Some clones are missing from TCRdb's copy, which holds only in-frame ones; the method was immunoSEQ multiplex PCR. The sample records roughly 590,000 clones, roughly 95% being singletons. What was sequenced was naive CD8+ T cells sorted from blood. The receptors originated from a woman in her 30s in good health.

This clone has a single count. V usage is TRBV27 and J usage is TRBJ2-1, with a possible D match to TRBD2 (5 bases). Germline CDR1 and CDR2: MNHEY and SMNVEV (reference sequence). V shed 5 bases and J shed 8 bases, with 16 bases lying between them. The CDR3 has 14 residues. The CDR3 protein is CASSDGGVMDEQFF. The CDR3 DNA reads TGTGCCAGCAGTGACGGAGGAGTAATGGATGAGCAGTTCTTC.

This clone was picked up one time. CDR3 sequence reads: CASSLNSGSYEQYF. In DNA, the CDR3 is TGTGCCAGCAGCTTAAATTCGGGCTCCTACGAGCAGTACTTC. V usage is TRBV11-2 and J usage is TRBJ2-7; no clear D gene. This CDR3 is 14 amino acids long. Germline V gene sequence: CDR1 SGHAT, CDR2 FQNNGV. Trimming left V 2 bases short and J 0 bases short, with 8 bases between.

As for this clone: In the same sample, other DNA sequences code for this CDR3. The J gene is TRBJ2-7, the V gene TRBV27; D is possibly TRBD1 (6 bases). The CDR3 totals 14 residues. CDR1 is MNHEY, CDR2 SMNVEV, per germline (reference sequence). The V end lost 3 bases, the J end lost 1 base, and 10 bases lay between the germline ends. For the CDR3, the DNA is TGTGCCAGCAGTTTCGGGACAACATCCTACGAGCAGTACTTC. Encoded protein: CASSFGTTSYEQYF.

The genes are TRBV11-2 and TRBJ2-7; a weak D match, TRBD2 (6 bases). Germline CDR1 and CDR2: SGHAT and FQNNGV. CDR3 length: 13 residues. V dropped 5 bases and J dropped 2 bases, with 10 bases sitting between them. The CDR3 spells CASSQGLTYEQYF. The CDR3 region has the DNA TGTGCCAGCAGCCAGGGACTCACCTACGAGCAGTACTTC.

The gene calls are TRBV5-1 and TRBJ2-1; 11 nucleotides match TRBD2. This CDR3 has 16 residues. With V trimmed by 4 bases and J by 9 bases, 12 bases remained unmatched. Germline CDR1 is SGHRS and CDR2 is YFSETQ. CDR3 amino acids: CASSTPLAGGVGEQFF. CDR3 nucleotide sequence: TGCGCCAGCAGCACGCCTCTAGCGGGAGGTGTCGGTGAGCAGTTCTTC.

This clone has just one count. The gene calls are TRBV6-1 and TRBJ2-7; D unresolved. CDR3 length: 15 amino acids. The V end was cut by 6 bases, the J end by 0 bases, with 15 bases between. CDR1 is MNHNS, CDR2 SASEGT, per germline. Written as DNA, the CDR3 is TGTGCCAGCAGCAAACCACGAGGACCCTCCTACGAGCAGTACTTC. This encodes CASSKPRGPSYEQYF.

This rearrangement joins TRBV19 to TRBJ2-7; tentative D call: TRBD2 (5 bases). The CDR3 is 14 amino acids. Germline V CDR1 and CDR2: LNHDA, SQIVND (reference sequence). Trimming shortened V by 5 bases and J by 2 bases, and 13 bases separated the two germline ends. The CDR3 nucleotides are TGTGCCAGTAGTGAGGCGGACTCTGCCTACGAGCAGTACTTC. Residues: CASSEADSAYEQYF.

The V gene is TRBV27, the J gene TRBJ2-1, with 8 bases fitting TRBD2. Losses at the gene ends were 8 bases for V and 4 bases for J; bases not matched to a gene: 7. The CDR3 has 14 amino acids. Germline V lookup: CDR1 MNHEY, CDR2 SMNVEV (reference sequence). CDR3 bases: TGTGCCAGCTGGTCGGGAGGGCTTTACAATGAGCAGTTCTTC. Encoded protein: CASWSGGLYNEQFF.